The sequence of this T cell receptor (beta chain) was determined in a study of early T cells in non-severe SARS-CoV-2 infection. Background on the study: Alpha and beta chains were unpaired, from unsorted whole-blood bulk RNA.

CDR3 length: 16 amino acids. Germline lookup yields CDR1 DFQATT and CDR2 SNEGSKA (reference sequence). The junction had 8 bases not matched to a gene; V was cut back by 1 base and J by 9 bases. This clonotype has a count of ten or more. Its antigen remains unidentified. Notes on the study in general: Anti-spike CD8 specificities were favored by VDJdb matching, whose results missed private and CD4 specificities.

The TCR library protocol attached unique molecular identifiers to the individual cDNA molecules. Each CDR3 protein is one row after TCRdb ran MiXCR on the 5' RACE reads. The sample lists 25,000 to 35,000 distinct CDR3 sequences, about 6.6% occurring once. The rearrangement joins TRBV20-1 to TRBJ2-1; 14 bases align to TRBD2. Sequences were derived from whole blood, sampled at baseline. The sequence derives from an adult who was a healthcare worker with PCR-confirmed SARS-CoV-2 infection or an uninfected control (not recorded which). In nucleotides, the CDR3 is TGCAGTGCTAGAGCCGGGACTAGCGGGAGTGGGGGTGAGCAGTTCTTC. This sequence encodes CSARAGTSGSGGEQFF.